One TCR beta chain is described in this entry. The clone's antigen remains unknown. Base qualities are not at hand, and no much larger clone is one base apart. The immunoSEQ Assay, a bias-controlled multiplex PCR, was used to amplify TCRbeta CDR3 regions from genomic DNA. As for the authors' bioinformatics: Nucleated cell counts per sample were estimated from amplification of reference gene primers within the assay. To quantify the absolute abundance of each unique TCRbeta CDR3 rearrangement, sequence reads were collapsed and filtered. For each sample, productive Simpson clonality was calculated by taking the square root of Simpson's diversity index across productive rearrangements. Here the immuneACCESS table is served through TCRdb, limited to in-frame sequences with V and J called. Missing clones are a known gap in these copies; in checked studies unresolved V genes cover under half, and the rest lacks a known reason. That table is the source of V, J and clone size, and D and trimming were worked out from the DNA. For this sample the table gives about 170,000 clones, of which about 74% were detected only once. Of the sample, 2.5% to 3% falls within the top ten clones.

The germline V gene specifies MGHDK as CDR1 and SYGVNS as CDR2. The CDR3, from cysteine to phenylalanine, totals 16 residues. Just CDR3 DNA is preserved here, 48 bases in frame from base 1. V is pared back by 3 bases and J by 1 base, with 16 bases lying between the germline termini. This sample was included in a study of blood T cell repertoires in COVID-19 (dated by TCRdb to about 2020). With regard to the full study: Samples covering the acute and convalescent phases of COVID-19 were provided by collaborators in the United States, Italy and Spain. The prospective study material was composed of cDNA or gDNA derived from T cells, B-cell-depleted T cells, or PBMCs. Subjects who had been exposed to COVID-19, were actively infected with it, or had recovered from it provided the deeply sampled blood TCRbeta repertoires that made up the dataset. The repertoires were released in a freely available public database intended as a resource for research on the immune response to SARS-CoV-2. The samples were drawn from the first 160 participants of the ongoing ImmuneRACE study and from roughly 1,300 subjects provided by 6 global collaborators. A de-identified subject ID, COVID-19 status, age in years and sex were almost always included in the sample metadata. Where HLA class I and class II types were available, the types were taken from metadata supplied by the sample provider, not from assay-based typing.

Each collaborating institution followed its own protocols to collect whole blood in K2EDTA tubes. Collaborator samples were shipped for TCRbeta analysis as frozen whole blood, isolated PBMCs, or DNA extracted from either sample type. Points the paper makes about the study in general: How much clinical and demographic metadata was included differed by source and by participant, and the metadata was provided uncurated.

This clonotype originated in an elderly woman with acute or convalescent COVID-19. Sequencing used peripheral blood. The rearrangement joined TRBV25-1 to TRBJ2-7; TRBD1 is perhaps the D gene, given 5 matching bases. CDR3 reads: CASSDPQGFISYEQYF. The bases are TGTGCCAGCAGTGATCCCCAGGGATTCATATCCTACGAGCAGTACTTC.